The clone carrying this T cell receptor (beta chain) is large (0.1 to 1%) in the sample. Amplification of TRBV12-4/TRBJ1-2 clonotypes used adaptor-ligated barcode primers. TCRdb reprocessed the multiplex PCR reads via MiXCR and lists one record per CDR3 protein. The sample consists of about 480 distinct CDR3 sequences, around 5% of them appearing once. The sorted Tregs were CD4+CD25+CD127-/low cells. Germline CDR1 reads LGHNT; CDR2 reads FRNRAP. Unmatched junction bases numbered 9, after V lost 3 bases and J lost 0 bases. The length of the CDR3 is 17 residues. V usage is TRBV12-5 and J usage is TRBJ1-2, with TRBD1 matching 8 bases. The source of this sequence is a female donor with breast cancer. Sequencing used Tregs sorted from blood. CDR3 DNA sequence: TGTGCTAGTGGTTTAGGACAGGGTATAACTACTAACTATGGCTACACCTTC. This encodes CASGLGQGITTNYGYTF.